The T cell receptor beta chain under discussion was sequenced for a study of blood T cell repertoires in COVID-19. Study context: Sites across the United States, Italy and Spain contributed samples from acute and convalescent COVID-19. The analysed material was cDNA or gDNA that came from T cells, B-cell-depleted T cells, or PBMCs.

The CDR3 extends over 19 amino acids. V shed 3 bases and J 5 bases; nucleotides not matched to a gene: 21. The germline V gene has CDR1 SGHAT and CDR2 FQNNGV. In the source study's methods: Amplification of reference gene primers provided the estimated nucleated cell counts. The method was immunoSEQ multiplex PCR; TCRdb's version includes in-frame clones alone and lacks a portion of them. V and J calls and clone size are those listed in that table; D and trimming were worked out from the DNA. The sample has approximately 82,000 clones; roughly 86% are singletons. V and J are TRBV11-2 and TRBJ2-5, with TRBD1 matching over 7 bases. The receptor was isolated from a man aged 50 to 60 with active or convalescent COVID-19. The sequencing input was peripheral blood. DNA of the CDR3: TGTGCCAGCAGCTTGCCCCGGGGCCAACACAGGGGAAAGAAGGAGACCCAGTACTTC. It yields the protein CASSLPRGQHRGKKETQYF.